The 17 T cell receptor beta chains given below trace back to one sample, sequenced in a study of human T cells and chemical hapten exposure. Time point in this sample: patch test 1, 2 weeks after DPC sensitization. Regarding treatment: therapeutic diphenylcyclopropenone sensitization with weekly scalp DPC. Each CDR3 protein is one row after TCRdb ran MiXCR on the RACE reads. The profile shows under 150,000 distinct CDR3 sequences, 9% to 13% of them singletons. Sequencing was performed on whole blood, taken in connection with sensitization to the hapten diphenylcyclopropenone (DPC). The receptors derive from a woman aged 50 to 60 with alopecia areata. Some clones in this sample may be carry-over from other donors' samples.

V is TRBV28 and J is TRBJ1-1, with D perhaps matching TRBD1 (6 bases). Trimming cost V 5 bases and J 9 bases, with 13 bases left between them. Germline lookup yields CDR1 MDHEN and CDR2 SYDVKM. The CDR3 sequence is 12 residues long. The CDR3 spells CASSIRTDKAFF. The CDR3 nucleotides are TGTGCCAGCAGTATACGGACAGATAAAGCTTTCTTT. The entire variable domain, with the rest obtained from reference TRBV28 and TRBJ1-1, is as follows: DVKVTQSSRYLVKRTGEKVFLECVQDMDHENMFWYRQDPGLGLRLIYFSYDVKMKEKGDIPEGYSVSREKKERFSLILESASTNQTSMYLCASSIRTDKAFFGQGTRLTVV.

This clonotype was recorded a few times. This chain connects TRBV12-3 or TRBV12-4 to TRBJ2-3; D gene uncertain. The CDR3 is 13 residues long. The V gene lost 5 bases and the J gene lost 4 bases, with 10 bases spanning the gap. CDR3 coding DNA: TGTGCCAGCAGTCGGCGAAAAGCAGATACGCAGTATTTT. Translating it yields CASSRRKADTQYF.

This clonotype was detected many times. This chain joins TRBV6-2 or TRBV6-3 and TRBJ1-2; D not certain. CDR3 length equals 16 residues. Trimming took off 8 bases at V and 4 bases at J, with 23 bases between the two ends. The germline V gene has CDR1 MNHEY and CDR2 SVGEGT. The CDR3 nucleotides read TGTGCCAGCCTCCAACTTCCGGGTACCGGGGTCTATGGCTACACCTTC. Translation: CASLQLPGTGVYGYTF.

J is TRBJ1-5 and V is TRBV7-2; possible D gene TRBD1, 6 bases. V lost 5 bases to trimming and J lost 3 bases, with 14 bases between them. CDR3 length: 15 residues. Germline CDR1 and CDR2: SGHTA and FQGNSA. The CDR3 coding sequence is TGTGCCAGCAGCCCGAGCAGGGGAATCAATCAGCCCCAGCATTTT. Protein sequence: CASSPSRGINQPQHF. Variable domain in full (rest from reference TRBV7-2 and TRBJ1-5): GAGVSQSPSNKVTEKGKDVELRCDPISGHTALYWYRQSLGQGLEFLIYFQGNSAPDKSGLPSDRFSAERTGGSVSTLTIQRTQQEDSAVYLCASSPSRGINQPQHFGDGTRLSIL.

This clonotype showed up many times. The chain has TRBV11-2 and TRBJ2-7, with TRBD2 as a possible D gene (5 bases). Trimming stripped 7 bases from V and 2 bases from J, with 15 bases between. The CDR3 is 14 residues long. Germline V gives CDR1 SGHAT, CDR2 FQNNGV. The CDR3 loop reads CASTRTEGPYEQYF. For the CDR3, the DNA is TGTGCCAGCACCCGGACCGAGGGCCCCTACGAGCAGTACTTC.

This clonotype was detected ten times or more. The chain is built from TRBV11-2 and TRBJ1-1; D ambiguous. CDR3 size: 13 residues. With 1 base removed from V and 3 bases from J, the gap between germline ends came to 6 bases. Germline V gives CDR1 SGHAT, CDR2 FQNNGV. The CDR3, as DNA: TGTGCCAGCAGCTTAGTGGCGGACACTGAAGCTTTCTTT. It is translated as CASSLVADTEAFF. Full variable domain (outside the CDR3, taken from reference TRBV11-2 and TRBJ1-1): EAGVAQSPRYKIIEKRQSVAFWCNPISGHATLYWYQQILGQGPKLLIQFQNNGVVDDSQLPKDRFSAERLKGVDSTLKIQPAKLEDSAVYLCASSLVADTEAFFGQGTRLTVV.

Only a few counts were recorded for this clonotype. This chain connects TRBV28 to TRBJ2-5; D is undetermined. The CDR3 spans 11 residues. Trimming removed 7 bases at V and 13 bases at J, with 16 bases between. Germline lookup yields CDR1 MDHEN and CDR2 SYDVKM. CDR3 sequence: CASNLSRRWYF. The CDR3 nucleotides read TGTGCCAGCAACCTCTCCCGGCGTTGGTACTTC.

This clonotype was recorded many times. The chain carries TRBV20-1 and TRBJ2-3; 11 bases map to TRBD2. Germline CDR1 DFQATT, CDR2 SNEGSKA (reference sequence). This CDR3 spans 15 amino acids. The J segment lost 3 bases and the V segment lost 6 bases, leaving 8 bases of the junction unmatched. CDR3: CSASPGLAATDTQYF. For the CDR3, the DNA is TGCAGTGCCTCTCCGGGACTAGCGGCGACAGATACGCAGTATTTT.

There are many counts of this clonotype. This rearrangement joins TRBV2 to TRBJ1-1; D not resolved. With 6 bases removed from V and 0 bases from J, the gap between germline ends came to 11 bases. The CDR3 is made up of 14 amino acids. Germline V gene data show CDR1 as SNHLY and CDR2 as FYNNEI. The CDR3 DNA is TGTGCCAGCAGAGAAAGGACGGTGAACACTGAAGCTTTCTTT. Its protein product is CASRERTVNTEAFF.

This clonotype was detected many times. The chain combines TRBV12-3 or TRBV12-4 with TRBJ1-6; tentative D call: TRBD1 (5 bases). The CDR3 has 15 amino acids. The V end lost 2 bases, the J end lost 7 bases, and 12 bases lay between the germline ends. CDR3 sequence (DNA): TGTGCCAGCAGTTTATATTATGGGGGAAATTCACCCCTCCACTTT. It specifies CASSLYYGGNSPLHF.

This clonotype was seen repeatedly, ten times or more. The rearrangement uses TRBV18 and TRBJ1-4; D ambiguous. Trimming took off 0 bases at V and 0 bases at J, with 5 bases between the two ends. CDR3 length: 15 residues. Germline V gene lookup returns CDR1 KGHSH and CDR2 LQKENI. The CDR3 bases are TGTGCCAGCTCACCACCGACCGCAACTAATGAAAAACTGTTTTTT. Amino acids: CASSPPTATNEKLFF. The full variable domain, rest sourced from reference TRBV18 and TRBJ1-4, is NAGVMQNPRHLVRRRGQEARLRCSPMKGHSHVYWYRQLPEEGLKFMVYLQKENIIDESGMPKERFSAEFPKEGPSILRIQQVVRGDSAAYFCASSPPTATNEKLFFGSGTQLSVL.

This clonotype was recorded at least ten times. At one end the junction does not follow the germline gene, possibly because of a read error. This sequence joins TRBV3-1 and TRBJ1-6; D perhaps matches TRBD1 (6 bases). The CDR3 spans 12 residues. The germline V gene has CDR1 LGHDT and CDR2 YNNKEL (reference sequence). The CDR3 coding sequence is TGTGCCAGCAGCCAAGAGCACAGGGCCTTCTCTTTT. It yields the protein CASSQEHRAFSF.

This clonotype was observed a single time. The chain uses TRBV6-6 and TRBJ2-4; D remains unclear. The CDR3 sequence is 12 residues long. Germline V CDR1 and CDR2: MNHNY, SVGAGI (reference sequence). Trimming shortened V by 5 bases and J by 5 bases, and 7 bases separated the two germline ends. CDR3 nucleotide sequence: TGTGCCAGCAGTGCCCCAGAAAACATTCAGTACTTC. Translation gives CASSAPENIQYF.

The CDR3: CASSAQPPGQLAGELFF. Written as DNA, the CDR3 is TGTGCCAGCAGCGCACAGCCCCCGGGACAGCTGGCTGGGGAGCTGTTTTTT. This chain uses TRBV9 with TRBJ2-2; 7 positions agree with TRBD1. Germline V gene lookup returns CDR1 SGDLS and CDR2 YYNGEE. V shed 3 bases, J shed 8 bases, and the junction held 16 bases outside the gene matches. The CDR3 extends over 17 amino acids.

The rearrangement uses TRBV6-1 and TRBJ1-6; no clear D gene. Trimming pared 6 bases from V and 4 bases from J, leaving 13 bases between. The length of the CDR3 is 15 residues. Germline CDR1 MNHNS, CDR2 SASEGT. CDR3 sequence reads: CASSSTGGYNSPLHF. The CDR3 DNA sequence: TGTGCCAGCAGCTCGACGGGAGGGTATAATTCACCCCTCCACTTT.

The chain couples TRBV29-1 to TRBJ2-7, with TRBD1 matching 7 bases. CDR3 length: 12 residues. The germline gives CDR1 SQVTM, CDR2 ANQGSEA. The junction had 4 bases not matched to a gene; V was cut back by 5 bases and J by 3 bases. The CDR3 spells CSVSRGSYEQYF. CDR3 DNA: TGCAGCGTTTCCAGGGGGAGCTACGAGCAGTACTTC.

This chain connects TRBV12-3 or TRBV12-4 to TRBJ2-3, with D uncertain. CDR3 size: 14 residues. V was clipped by 5 bases and J by 1 base, with 10 bases between them. The CDR3 is CASSRTLGTDTQYF. CDR3 nucleotides: TGTGCCAGCAGTCGTACCCTCGGCACAGATACGCAGTATTTT.